This paragraph covers one TCR beta chain sequence. A few counts support this clonotype. There is no known antigen for this receptor. The record has no base qualities; no much larger clone is one base away. This specimen belongs to a study of T cells after yellow fever vaccination (dated by TCRdb to between 2017 and 2020). With regard to the full study: The SMART-Seq v4 Ultra Low Input RNA kit was used to prepare libraries from fractions with low cell numbers. To follow T-cell clones before and after primary and booster YFV17D yellow fever vaccination, bulk TCR alpha and beta repertoires were sequenced over time. Two healthy male donors made up the cohort, one aged 18 to 29 years and the other aged 30 to 40 years. Bulk PBMC replicates and cell subsets were isolated from blood drawn at multiple timepoints before and after both primary and secondary immunization. Broader findings and caveats from the paper: Computational filtering was required because FACS-sorted repertoires could contain abundant contaminating clonotypes from the bulk population. A small fraction of clonotypes showed up in both the CD4 and CD8 compartments, probably as a result of convergent recombination. Because the study included only a couple of donors, the extent to which the findings can be generalized is limited. After the booster, most clones that had expanded after primary vaccination were detected again (about 97% of CD4 and 88% of CD8), suggesting broad maintenance of memory. The secondary T-cell response was found to be weaker but faster than the primary response, with a peak reached on day 5 rather than on day 15.

TCR cDNA was synthesized by 5'RACE template switching, which introduced a universal primer site and unique molecular identifiers. Priming for cDNA synthesis came from both the TCR alpha and TCR beta constant segments. Library amplification involved two PCR steps, and the second step added sample barcodes and sequencing adapters. Libraries were sequenced on Illumina HiSeq 2500 (2x100 bp) or NovaSeq (2x150 bp). In the original analysis: Reads were demultiplexed and collapsed into UMI consensus sequences with MIGEC, and V(D)J alignment was performed with MiXCR. Using edgeR on replicate PBMC samples, clonotypes were called vaccine-responding if FDR was below 0.01 and the log2 fold change was above 5 up to day 15. Each bulk clonotype received a CD4 or CD8 identity based on whether the sequenced CD4 or CD8 repertoire contained that clonotype at higher abundance. TCRdb trimmed public reads at Q25 via fastp, called clones via MiXCR and kept in-frame beta chains. For every CDR3 protein sequence, its rows merge into one entry that carries the most common genes and DNA. The V and J calls follow TCRdb's processing rather than the paper's. The sample has 310,000 or so distinct CDR3 sequences on record, roughly 6.8% of them singletons. Of the sample, around 17% falls within the top ten clones.

The sample's treatment or condition label, decoded: live attenuated yellow fever vaccine strain. Two biological replicates of bulk PBMCs were collected at each blood-draw timepoint. A standard Ficoll-Paque protocol was used to isolate PBMCs from peripheral blood. RNA was extracted with TriZol from bulk PBMCs, CD4 and CD8 fractions, and dextramer-positive and dextramer-negative fractions. The sequence came from a man aged 18 to 35 who received the YFV17D yellow fever vaccine. Here the sequenced sample was PBMCs, taken approximately 47 days after the first yellow fever vaccination.

At the DNA level, the sequence is TGTGCCAGCAGTTTAGCGCAGAACTATGGCTACACCTTC. It is translated as CASSLAQNYGYTF. The rearrangement joined TRBV12-3 or TRBV12-4 to TRBJ1-2, with no confident D gene call. The trim is 0 bases for V and 2 bases for J, with a gap of 4 bases between the germline ends. The CDR3 runs 13 amino acids, cysteine and phenylalanine included. The kept DNA is CDR3 alone, 39 bases in frame from the first base.